In its sample, the clone carrying this T cell receptor beta chain was seen once. Its cognate antigen is unknown. V lost 2 bases and J 0 bases, leaving 17 bases between the germline ends. The CDR3 consists of 19 residues. Germline V gene sequence: CDR1 KGHSH, CDR2 LQKENI. The data are from a study of response to subunit inactivated influenza vaccine. Study outcomes and limitations: It was the authors' suggestion that each seasonal influenza vaccination recruits few new T cells.

From the RT-PCR reads, TCRdb called clonotypes with MiXCR, one entry per CDR3 protein. The table includes more than 700,000 distinct CDR3 sequences, around 21% detected once. Material: PBMCs from blood, obtained roughly 5 days after vaccination. The TCR was taken from a man aged 50 to 60 who received an inactivated influenza vaccine. The V call is TRBV18, the J call TRBJ2-6, with a possible D match to TRBD1 (6 bases). As DNA, the CDR3 is TGTGCCAGCTCACCAAGGATACCAGGACAGACCTCTGGGGCCAACGTCCTGACTTTC. Translated: CASSPRIPGQTSGANVLTF. Complete variable domain (other parts from reference TRBV18 and TRBJ2-6): NAGVMQNPRHLVRRRGQEARLRCSPMKGHSHVYWYRQLPEEGLKFMVYLQKENIIDESGMPKERFSAEFPKEGPSILRIQQVVRGDSAAYFCASSPRIPGQTSGANVLTFGAGSRLTVL.